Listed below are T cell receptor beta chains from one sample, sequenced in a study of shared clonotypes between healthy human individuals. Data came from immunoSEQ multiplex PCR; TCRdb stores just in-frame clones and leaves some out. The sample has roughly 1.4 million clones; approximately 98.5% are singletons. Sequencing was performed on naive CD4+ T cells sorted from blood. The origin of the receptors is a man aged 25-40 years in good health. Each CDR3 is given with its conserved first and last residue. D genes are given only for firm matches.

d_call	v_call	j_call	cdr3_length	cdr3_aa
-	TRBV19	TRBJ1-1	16	CASSTLQSRGNTEAFF
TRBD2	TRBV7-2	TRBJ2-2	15	CASSISGRVTGELFF
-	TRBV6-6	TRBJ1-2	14	CAAGPRSRADGYTF
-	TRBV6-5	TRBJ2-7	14	CASSYGRGLYEQYF
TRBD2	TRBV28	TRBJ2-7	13	CASRLAATYEQYF
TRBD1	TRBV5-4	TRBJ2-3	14	CASSLRQGADTQYF
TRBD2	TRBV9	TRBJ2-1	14	CASARTSGYNEQFF
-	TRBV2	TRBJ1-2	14	CASSDPRTDYGYTF
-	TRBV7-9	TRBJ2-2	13	CASSLILGGELFF
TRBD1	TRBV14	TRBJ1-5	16	CASSALTGGEVQPQHF
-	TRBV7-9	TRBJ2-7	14	CASSSRDVPYEQYF
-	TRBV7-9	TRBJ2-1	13	CASSLRDRDEQFF
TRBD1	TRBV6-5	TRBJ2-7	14	CASSRPGTVYEQYF
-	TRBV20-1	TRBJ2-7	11	CSATDIYEQYF
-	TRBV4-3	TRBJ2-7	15	CASSQEGTPSYEQYF
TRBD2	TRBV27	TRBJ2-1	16	CASSFAGGGRPDEQFF